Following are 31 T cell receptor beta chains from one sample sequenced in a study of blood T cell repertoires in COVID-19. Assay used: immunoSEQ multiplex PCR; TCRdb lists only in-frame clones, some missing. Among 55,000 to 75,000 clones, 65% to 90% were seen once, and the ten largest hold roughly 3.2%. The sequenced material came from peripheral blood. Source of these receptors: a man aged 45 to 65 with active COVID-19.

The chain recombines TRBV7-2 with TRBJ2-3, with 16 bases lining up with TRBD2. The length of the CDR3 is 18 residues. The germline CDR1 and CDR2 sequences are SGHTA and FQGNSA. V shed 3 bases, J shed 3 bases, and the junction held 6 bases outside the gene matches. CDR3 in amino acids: CASSLGTSGRARTDTQYF. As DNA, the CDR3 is TGTGCCAGCAGCTTGGGGACTAGCGGGAGGGCCAGGACAGATACGCAGTATTTT.

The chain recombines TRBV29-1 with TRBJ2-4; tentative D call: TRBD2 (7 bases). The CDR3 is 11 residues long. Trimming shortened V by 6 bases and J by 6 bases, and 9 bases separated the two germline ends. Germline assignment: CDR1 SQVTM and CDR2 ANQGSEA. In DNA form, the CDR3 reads TGCAGCGTAGGGGGGGGAAACATTCAGTACTTC. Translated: CSVGGGNIQYF.

CDR3 in amino acids: CASSLLVGGGGRAEVSYNEQFF. CDR3 DNA sequence: TGTGCCAGCAGTTTATTGGTTGGGGGCGGCGGGAGGGCCGAAGTGTCCTACAATGAGCAGTTCTTC. This chain joins TRBV27 and TRBJ2-1, with 9 bases fitting TRBD2. The germline V gene encodes CDR1 MNHEY and CDR2 SMNVEV (reference sequence). The CDR3 has 22 amino acids. Unmatched junction bases numbered 20, after V lost 1 base and J lost 1 base.

CDR3 in DNA: TGTGCCATCAGTGAGACGGGGGGGTCCTACGAGCAGTACTTC. The encoded protein is CAISETGGSYEQYF. The chain carries TRBV10-3 and TRBJ2-7; 8 bases are a match to TRBD2. Germline values: CDR1 ENHRY, CDR2 SYGVKD. The CDR3 spans 14 residues. V was clipped by 2 bases and J by 1 base; unmatched bases: 1.

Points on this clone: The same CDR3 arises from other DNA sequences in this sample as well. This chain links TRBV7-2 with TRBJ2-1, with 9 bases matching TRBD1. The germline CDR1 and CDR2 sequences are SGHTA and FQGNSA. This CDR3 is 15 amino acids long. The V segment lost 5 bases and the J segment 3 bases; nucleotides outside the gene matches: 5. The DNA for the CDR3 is TGTGCCAGCAGCCCGCGGGACAGGGACTACAATGAGCAGTTCTTC. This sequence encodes CASSPRDRDYNEQFF.

The CDR3 nucleotides are TGTGCCAGCGGGTCGCGGCGGGGGGGCCCTGAGCAGTTCTTC. Translating it yields CASGSRRGGPEQFF. The chain carries TRBV6-5 and TRBJ2-1, with 9 bases lining up with TRBD2. The germline V gene has CDR1 MNHEY and CDR2 SVGAGI. V gave up 8 bases and J gave up 9 bases; unmatched junction bases: 11. The CDR3 is made up of 14 amino acids.

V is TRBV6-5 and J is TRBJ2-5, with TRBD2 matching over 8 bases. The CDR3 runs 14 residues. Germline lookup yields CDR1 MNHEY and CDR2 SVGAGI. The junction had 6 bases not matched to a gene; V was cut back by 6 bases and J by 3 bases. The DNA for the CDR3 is TGTGCCAGCAGCCGGGGGGGAGTTGAAGAGACCCAGTACTTC. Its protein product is CASSRGGVEETQYF.

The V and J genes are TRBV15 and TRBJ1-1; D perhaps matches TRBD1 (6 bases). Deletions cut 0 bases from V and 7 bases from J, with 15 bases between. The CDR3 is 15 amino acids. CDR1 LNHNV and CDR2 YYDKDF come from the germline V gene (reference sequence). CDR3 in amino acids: CATSRDRAGAHEAFF. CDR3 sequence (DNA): TGTGCCACCAGCAGAGATAGGGCAGGGGCTCATGAAGCTTTCTTT.

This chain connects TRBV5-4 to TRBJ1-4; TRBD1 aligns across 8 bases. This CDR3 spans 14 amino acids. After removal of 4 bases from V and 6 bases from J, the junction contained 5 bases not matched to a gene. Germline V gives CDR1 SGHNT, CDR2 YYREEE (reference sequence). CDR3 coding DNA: TGTGCCAGCAGCCTCGACAGGGGTGATGAAAAACTGTTTTTT. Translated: CASSLDRGDEKLFF.

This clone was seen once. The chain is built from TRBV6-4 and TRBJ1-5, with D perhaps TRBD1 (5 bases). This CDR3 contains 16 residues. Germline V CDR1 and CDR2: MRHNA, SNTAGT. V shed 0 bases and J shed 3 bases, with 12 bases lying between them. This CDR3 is CASSDSIRGVNQPQHF. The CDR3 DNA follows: TGTGCCAGCAGTGACTCGATCCGGGGGGTCAATCAGCCCCAGCATTTT.

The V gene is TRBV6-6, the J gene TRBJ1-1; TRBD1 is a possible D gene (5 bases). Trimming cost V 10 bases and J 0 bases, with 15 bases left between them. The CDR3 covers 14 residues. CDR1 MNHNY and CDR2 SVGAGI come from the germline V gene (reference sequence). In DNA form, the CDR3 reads TGTGCCATCTCTGGGGACTTAATGAACACTGAAGCTTTCTTT. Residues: CAISGDLMNTEAFF.

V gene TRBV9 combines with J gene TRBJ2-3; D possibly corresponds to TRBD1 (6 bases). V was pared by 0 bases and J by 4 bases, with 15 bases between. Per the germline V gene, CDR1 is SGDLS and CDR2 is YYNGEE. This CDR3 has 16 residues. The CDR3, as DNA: TGTGCCAGCAGCGTAGACGAGGGGGTAAAGGCAGATACGCAGTATTTT. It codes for CASSVDEGVKADTQYF.

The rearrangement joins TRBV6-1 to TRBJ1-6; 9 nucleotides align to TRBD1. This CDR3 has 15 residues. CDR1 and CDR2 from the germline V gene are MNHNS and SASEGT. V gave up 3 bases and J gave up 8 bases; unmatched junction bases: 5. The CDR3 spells CASSDGTGSHSPLHF. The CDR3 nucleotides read TGTGCCAGCAGTGACGGGACAGGGTCCCATTCACCCCTCCACTTT.

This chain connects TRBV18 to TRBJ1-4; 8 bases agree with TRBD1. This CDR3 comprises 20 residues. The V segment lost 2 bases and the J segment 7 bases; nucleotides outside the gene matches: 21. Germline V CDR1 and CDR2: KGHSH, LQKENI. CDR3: CASSPNGGVTGAPGGEKLFF. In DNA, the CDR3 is TGTGCCAGCTCACCAAACGGTGGGGTGACAGGGGCCCCCGGTGGTGAAAAACTGTTTTTT.

The CDR3 protein is CASGVLTYEQYF. CDR3 sequence (DNA): TGTGCCTCGGGGGTATTGACCTACGAGCAGTACTTC. V is TRBV7-9 and J is TRBJ2-7; maybe TRBD2 (6 bases). CDR1 and CDR2 from the germline V gene are SEHNR and FQNEAQ (reference sequence). V was cut by 11 bases and J by 2 bases, with 13 bases left in between. This CDR3 has 12 residues.

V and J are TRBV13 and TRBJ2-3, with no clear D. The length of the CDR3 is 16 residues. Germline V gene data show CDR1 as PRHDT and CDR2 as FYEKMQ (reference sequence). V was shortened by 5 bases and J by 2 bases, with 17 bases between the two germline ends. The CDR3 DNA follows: TGTGCCAGCAGCCCTCCCGTCATCACGGTCACAGATACGCAGTATTTT. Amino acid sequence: CASSPPVITVTDTQYF.

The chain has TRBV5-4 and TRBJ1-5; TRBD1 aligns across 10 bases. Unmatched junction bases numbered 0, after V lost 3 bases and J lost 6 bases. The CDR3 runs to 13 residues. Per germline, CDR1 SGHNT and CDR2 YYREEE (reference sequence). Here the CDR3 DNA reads TGTGCCAGCAGCTGGGACAGGGGTCAGCCCCAGCATTTT. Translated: CASSWDRGQPQHF. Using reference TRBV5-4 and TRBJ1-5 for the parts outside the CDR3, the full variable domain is ETGVTQSPTHLIKTRGQQVTLRCSSQSGHNTVSWYQQALGQGPQFIFQYYREEENGRGNFPPRFSGLQFPNYSSELNVNALELDDSALYLCASSWDRGQPQHFGDGTRLSIL.

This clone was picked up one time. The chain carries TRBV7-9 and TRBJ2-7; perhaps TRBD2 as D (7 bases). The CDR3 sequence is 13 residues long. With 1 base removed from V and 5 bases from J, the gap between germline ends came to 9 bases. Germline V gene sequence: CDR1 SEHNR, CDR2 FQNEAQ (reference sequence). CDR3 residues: CASSLVGGDEQYF. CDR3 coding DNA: TGTGCCAGCAGCTTAGTAGGGGGGGACGAGCAGTACTTC.

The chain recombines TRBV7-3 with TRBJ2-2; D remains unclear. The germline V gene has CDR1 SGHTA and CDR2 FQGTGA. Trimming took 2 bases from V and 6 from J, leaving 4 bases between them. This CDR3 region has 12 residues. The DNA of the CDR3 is TGTGCCAGCAGCTTACGGTCCGGGGAGCTGTTTTTT. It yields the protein CASSLRSGELFF.

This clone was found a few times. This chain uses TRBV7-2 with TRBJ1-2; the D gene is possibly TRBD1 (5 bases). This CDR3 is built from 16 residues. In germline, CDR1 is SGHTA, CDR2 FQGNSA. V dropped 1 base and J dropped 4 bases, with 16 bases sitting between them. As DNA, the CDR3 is TGTGCCAGCAGCTTAGACGGGCTGGGGGGGAGCTATGGCTACACCTTC. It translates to CASSLDGLGGSYGYTF.

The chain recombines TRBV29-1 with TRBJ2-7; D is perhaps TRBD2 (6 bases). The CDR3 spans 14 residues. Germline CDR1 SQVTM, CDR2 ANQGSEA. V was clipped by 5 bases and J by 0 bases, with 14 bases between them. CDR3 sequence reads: CSVTSSGFSYEQYF. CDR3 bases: TGCAGCGTTACCTCCAGCGGGTTCTCCTACGAGCAGTACTTC.

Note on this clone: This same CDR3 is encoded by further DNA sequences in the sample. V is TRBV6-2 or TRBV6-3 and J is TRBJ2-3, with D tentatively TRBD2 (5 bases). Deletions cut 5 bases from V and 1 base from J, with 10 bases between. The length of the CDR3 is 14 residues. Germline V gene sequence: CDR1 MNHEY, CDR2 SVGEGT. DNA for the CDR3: TGTGCCAGCAGTACGGGGTTCCGCACAGATACGCAGTATTTT. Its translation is CASSTGFRTDTQYF.

The chain's CDR3 is CASSSRANRLFF. The DNA of the CDR3 is TGTGCCAGCAGTTCCAGGGCAAACAGGCTGTTTTTT. The V and J genes are TRBV2 and TRBJ1-4, with D tentatively TRBD1 (5 bases). Trimming cost V 5 bases and J 14 bases, with 15 bases left between them. Germline V gives CDR1 SNHLY, CDR2 FYNNEI. The CDR3 is made up of 12 amino acids.

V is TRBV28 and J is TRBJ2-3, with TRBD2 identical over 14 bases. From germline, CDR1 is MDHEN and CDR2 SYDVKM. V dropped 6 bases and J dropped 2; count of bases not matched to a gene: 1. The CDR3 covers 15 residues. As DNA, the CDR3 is TGTGCCAGCAGGGGACTAGCGGGAGTCACAGATACGCAGTATTTT. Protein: CASRGLAGVTDTQYF.

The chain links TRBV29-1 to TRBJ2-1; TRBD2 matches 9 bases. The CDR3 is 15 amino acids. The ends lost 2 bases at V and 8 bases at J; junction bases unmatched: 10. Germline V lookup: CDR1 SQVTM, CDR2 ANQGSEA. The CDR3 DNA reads TGCAGCGTTGAAAAGGCTGGCGGGGGGGATCATGAGCAGTTCTTC. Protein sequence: CSVEKAGGGDHEQFF.

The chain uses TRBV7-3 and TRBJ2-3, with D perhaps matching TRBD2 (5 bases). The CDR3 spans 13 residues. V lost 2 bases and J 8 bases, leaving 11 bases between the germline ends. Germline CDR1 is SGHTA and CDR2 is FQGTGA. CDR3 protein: CASSLGLSSTQYF. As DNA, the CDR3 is TGTGCCAGCAGCTTAGGACTCTCTTCTACGCAGTATTTT.

The CDR3 coding sequence is TGCGCCAGCAGCCTTACAGGGGGTCTGGAACAAGAGACCCAGTACTTC. This translates into CASSLTGGLEQETQYF. This rearrangement joins TRBV4-1 to TRBJ2-5, with TRBD1 matching over 8 bases. J lost 2 bases, V lost 4 bases, and 9 bases had no gene match. The CDR3 is made up of 16 amino acids. CDR1 MGHRA and CDR2 YSYEKL come from the germline V gene.

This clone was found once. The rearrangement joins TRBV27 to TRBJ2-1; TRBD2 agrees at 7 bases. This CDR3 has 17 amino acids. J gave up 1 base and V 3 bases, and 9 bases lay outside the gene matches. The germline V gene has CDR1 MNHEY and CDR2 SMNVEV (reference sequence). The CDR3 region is CASSLLDGDYSYNEQFF. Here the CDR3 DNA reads TGTGCCAGCAGTTTGTTGGACGGGGACTATTCCTACAATGAGCAGTTCTTC.

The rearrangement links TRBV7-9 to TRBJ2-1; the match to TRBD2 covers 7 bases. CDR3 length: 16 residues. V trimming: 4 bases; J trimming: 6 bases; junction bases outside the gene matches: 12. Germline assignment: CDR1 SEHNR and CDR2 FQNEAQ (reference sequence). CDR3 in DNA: TGTGCCAGCAGCTCGGCCGGGACTACTCTAGTCAATGAGCAGTTCTTC. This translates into CASSSAGTTLVNEQFF.

The CDR3 nucleotides read TGTGCCAGCTCGGACAGCCTCGGAGATACGCAGTATTTT. Protein sequence: CASSDSLGDTQYF. This chain joins TRBV18 and TRBJ2-3; weak D call: TRBD1 (6 bases). Germline V gene sequence: CDR1 KGHSH, CDR2 LQKENI. Trimming pared 6 bases from V and 5 bases from J, leaving 12 bases between. CDR3 length equals 13 residues.

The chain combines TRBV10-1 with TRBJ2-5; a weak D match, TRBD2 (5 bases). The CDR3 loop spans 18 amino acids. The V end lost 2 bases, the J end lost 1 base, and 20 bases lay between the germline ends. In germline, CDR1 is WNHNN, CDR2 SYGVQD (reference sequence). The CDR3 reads CASSEIPPNPAAQETQYF. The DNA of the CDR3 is TGCGCCAGCAGTGAGATTCCCCCCAACCCAGCGGCCCAAGAGACCCAGTACTTC.